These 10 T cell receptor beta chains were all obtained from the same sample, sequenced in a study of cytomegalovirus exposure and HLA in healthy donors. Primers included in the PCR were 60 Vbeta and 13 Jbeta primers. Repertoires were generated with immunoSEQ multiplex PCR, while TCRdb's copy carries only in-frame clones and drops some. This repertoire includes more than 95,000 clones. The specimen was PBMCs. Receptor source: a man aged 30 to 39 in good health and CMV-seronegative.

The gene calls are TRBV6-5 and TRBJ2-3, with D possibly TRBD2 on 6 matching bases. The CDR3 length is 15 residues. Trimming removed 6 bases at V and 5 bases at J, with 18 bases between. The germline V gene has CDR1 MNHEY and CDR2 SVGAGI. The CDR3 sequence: CASSWSLLGGDTQYF. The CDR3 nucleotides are TGTGCCAGCAGCTGGAGTCTCCTGGGGGGAGATACGCAGTATTTT.

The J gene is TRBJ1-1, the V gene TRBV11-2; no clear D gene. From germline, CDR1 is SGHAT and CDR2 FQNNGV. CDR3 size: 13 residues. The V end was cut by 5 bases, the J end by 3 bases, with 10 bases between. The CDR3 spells CASSRGRHTEAFF. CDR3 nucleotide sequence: TGTGCCAGCAGCCGCGGGCGGCACACTGAAGCTTTCTTT.

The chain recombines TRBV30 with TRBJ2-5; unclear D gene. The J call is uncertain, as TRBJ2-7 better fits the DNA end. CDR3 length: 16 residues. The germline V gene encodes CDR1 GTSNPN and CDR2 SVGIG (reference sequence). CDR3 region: CASIPSQANFSYEQYF. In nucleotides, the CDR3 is TGTGCCTCTATACCTTCGCAGGCGAATTTTTCCTACGAGCAGTACTTC.

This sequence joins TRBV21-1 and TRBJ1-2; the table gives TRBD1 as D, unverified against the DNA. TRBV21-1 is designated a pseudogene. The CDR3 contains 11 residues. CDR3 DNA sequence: TGTGCCAGCTGCCACAGGGGACCCTACACCTTC. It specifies CASCHRGPYTF.

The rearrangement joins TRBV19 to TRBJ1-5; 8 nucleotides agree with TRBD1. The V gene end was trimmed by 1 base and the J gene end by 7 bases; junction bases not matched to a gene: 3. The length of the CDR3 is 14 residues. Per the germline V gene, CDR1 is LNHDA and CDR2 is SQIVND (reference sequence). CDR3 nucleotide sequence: TGTGCCAGTAGTATAGGACAGGGGTGGCAGCCCCAGCATTTT. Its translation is CASSIGQGWQPQHF.

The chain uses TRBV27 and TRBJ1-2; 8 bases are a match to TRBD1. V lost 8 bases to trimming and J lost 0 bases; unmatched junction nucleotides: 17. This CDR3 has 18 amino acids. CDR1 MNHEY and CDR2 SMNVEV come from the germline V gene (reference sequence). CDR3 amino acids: CASGTPSRDRLANYGYTF. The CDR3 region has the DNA TGTGCCAGCGGTACTCCGTCCCGGGACAGGTTAGCTAACTATGGCTACACCTTC.

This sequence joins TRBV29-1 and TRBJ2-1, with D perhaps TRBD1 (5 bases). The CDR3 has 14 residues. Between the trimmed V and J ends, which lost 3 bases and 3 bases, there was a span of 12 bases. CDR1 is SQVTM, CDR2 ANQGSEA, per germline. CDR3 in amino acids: CSVDVDSSYNEQFF. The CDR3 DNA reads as TGCAGCGTTGACGTCGACAGCAGCTACAATGAGCAGTTCTTC.

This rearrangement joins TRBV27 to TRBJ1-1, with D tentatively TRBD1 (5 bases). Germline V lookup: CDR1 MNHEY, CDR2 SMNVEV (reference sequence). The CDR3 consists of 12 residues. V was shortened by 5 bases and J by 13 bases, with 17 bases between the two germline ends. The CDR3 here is CASSPIPGLHFF. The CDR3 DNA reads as TGTGCCAGCAGTCCTATTCCGGGACTGCATTTCTTT.

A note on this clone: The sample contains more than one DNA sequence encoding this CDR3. The CDR3 coding sequence is TGTGCCAGCAGCCCGGGATCCATACAAGCTTTCTTT. Its protein product is CASSPGSIQAFF. This chain links TRBV7-9 with TRBJ1-1; no firm D call. Trimming pared 5 bases from V and 9 bases from J, leaving 13 bases between. The CDR3 runs 12 residues. Germline CDR1 SEHNR, CDR2 FQNEAQ (reference sequence).

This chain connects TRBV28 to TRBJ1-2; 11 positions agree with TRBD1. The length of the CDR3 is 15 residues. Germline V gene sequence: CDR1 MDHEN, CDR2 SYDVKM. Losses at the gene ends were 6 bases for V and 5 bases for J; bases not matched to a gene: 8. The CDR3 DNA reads TGTGCCAGCAGCCTCCTGGGACAGGGGGGATATGGCTACACCTTC. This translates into CASSLLGQGGYGYTF.